This T cell receptor (beta chain) was captured by sequencing in a study of blood T cell repertoires in COVID-19 (dated by TCRdb to about 2020). Background for the entire study: Samples covering the acute and convalescent phases of COVID-19 were provided by collaborators in the United States, Italy and Spain. The prospective study material was composed of cDNA or gDNA derived from T cells, B-cell-depleted T cells, or PBMCs. Subjects who had been exposed to COVID-19, were actively infected with it, or had recovered from it provided the deeply sampled blood TCRbeta repertoires that made up the dataset. The repertoires were released in a freely available public database intended as a resource for research on the immune response to SARS-CoV-2. Samples came from the ongoing ImmuneRACE study (first 160 participants) plus 1,254 subjects from 6 global collaborators. Sample metadata almost always included a de-identified subject ID, COVID-19 status, age in years and sex. HLA class I and class II types, where available, came from metadata supplied by the sample provider rather than from assay-based typing. Beyond this particular receptor, the publication reports: The quantity of clinical and demographic metadata differed by source and by participant and was supplied without curation.

Collaborating institutions collected whole blood in K2EDTA tubes following their own protocols. For TCRbeta analysis, collaborators shipped samples in one of three forms: frozen whole blood, isolated PBMCs, or DNA extracted from either of those sample types. The CDR3, cysteine through phenylalanine, is 17 amino acids long. Only the CDR3 DNA stays, 51 bases, in frame from base 1. Trimming leaves V shorter by 4 bases and J shorter by 1 base, with the junction holding 7 bases beyond the gene matches. Per the germline V gene (reference sequence), SEHNR is the CDR1 and FQNEAQ is the CDR2. On this clone itself: No antigen is known for it. Per-base qualities were not stored, and no clone one base away is much larger.

TCRbeta CDR3 regions were amplified from genomic DNA by means of the immunoSEQ Assay, a bias-controlled multiplex PCR. In the authors' own workflow: Nucleated cell counts per sample were estimated from amplification of reference gene primers within the assay. Sequence reads were collapsed and filtered to measure the absolute abundance of every unique TCRbeta CDR3 rearrangement. For each sample, productive Simpson clonality was calculated as the square root of Simpson's diversity index over productive rearrangements. TCRdb limited this immuneACCESS table to in-frame rearrangements with V and J called. A share of clones is missing; checked studies link under half to unresolved V genes, and the rest is unexplained. Clone size and the V and J calls come from that table; the DNA yielded D and trimming. Recorded for this sample are about 190,000 clones; approximately 86% of them occurred a single time. In total, the top ten clones hold 2.7% of the sample.

The V and J genes are TRBV7-9 and TRBJ1-5; the central 10 bases match TRBD1. This TCR derives from a middle-aged man with active or convalescent COVID-19. What was sequenced was peripheral blood. The base sequence is TGTGCCAGCAGCTCCATTCCGGGACAGGGGAGCAATCAGCCCCAGCATTTT. Its protein product is CASSSIPGQGSNQPQHF.